These 8 T cell receptor beta chains were sequenced from one sample in a study of shared clonotypes between healthy human individuals (dated by TCRdb to the early 2020s). For the CD8 naive samples, CD45RO-negative cells were positively selected for CCR7, yielding a CD45RA+CCR7+ population from which TemRA cells were excluded. Library preparation employed the immunoSEQ multiplex PCR assay. In its TCRdb copy, this immuneACCESS table keeps in-frame sequences only and misses some clones. Where compared with another copy, unresolved V genes explain less than half of these, and the others have no known cause. This sample has about 2 million clones in its table, and about 95% of those were observed once. The top ten constitute more than 0.95% of the sample. The sample taken for sequencing was naive CD8+ T cells sorted from blood. The sample's cell subset or site label, in plain terms: CD45RA+CCR7+. These receptors all stem from a man in his late teens or twenties in good health.

The chain has TRBV29-1 and TRBJ2-6; TRBD2 agrees at 12 bases. Germline assignment: CDR1 SQVTM and CDR2 ANQGSEA. The CDR3 is made up of 16 amino acids. CDR3 nucleotides: TGCGTACGACTAGCGGGAGAAAAGTGTGGGGCCAACGTCCTGACTTTC. Translation: CVRLAGEKCGANVLTF.

The chain recombines TRBV27 with TRBJ2-1; TRBD2 agrees at 7 bases. V lost 0 bases to trimming and J lost 4 bases; unmatched junction nucleotides: 6. This CDR3 comprises 16 residues. Per germline, CDR1 MNHEY and CDR2 SMNVEV (reference sequence). The CDR3 nucleotides are TGTGCCAGCAGTTTATCGGCGGGACTAATATACAATGAGCAGTTCTTC. Amino acids: CASSLSAGLIYNEQFF.

This clone appeared once. The chain recombines TRBV27 with TRBJ2-7, with D unresolved. The V gene's germline CDR1 is MNHEY and CDR2 SMNVEV (reference sequence). This CDR3 is built from 16 residues. The ends were cut back, 3 bases at V and 0 bases at J, with 15 bases in the middle. The CDR3 DNA sequence: TGTGCCAGCAGTTTTCAACCATCAGAGATCTCCTACGAGCAGTACTTC. This encodes CASSFQPSEISYEQYF.

This clone was found many times. The junction shows a germline mismatch at one end, possibly a read error. V and J are TRBV27 and TRBJ2-3; the match to TRBD1 covers 11 bases. Germline V CDR1 and CDR2: MNHEY, SMNVEV (reference sequence). The CDR3 covers 16 residues. CDR3 region: CASGLTGTGGSDTQYF. The CDR3 bases are TGTGCCAGCGGTTTAACCGGGACAGGGGGGTCAGATACGCAGTATTTT.

DNA of the CDR3: TGTGCCAGCAGCCAGCAGGCTTCCTACAATGAGCAGTTCTTC. This codes for CASSQQASYNEQFF. The gene calls are TRBV14 and TRBJ2-1; D is unclear. V lost 3 bases and J lost 1, with 7 bases in between. CDR3 size: 14 residues. Per germline, CDR1 SGHDN and CDR2 FVKESK.

The chain employs TRBV7-8 and TRBJ2-5, with 13 bases lining up with TRBD2. The CDR3 has 19 residues. CDR1 is SGHVS and CDR2 is FQNEAQ in the germline V gene. Trimming took 5 bases from V and 3 from J; bases not matched to a gene: 15. CDR3: CASSPILAGGPRIEETQYF. The CDR3 DNA reads as TGTGCCAGCAGCCCGATACTAGCGGGGGGGCCAAGGATCGAAGAGACCCAGTACTTC.

This chain connects TRBV25-1 to TRBJ1-2; unclear D gene. The germline V gene has CDR1 MGHDK and CDR2 SYGVNS. This CDR3 comprises 13 residues. V lost 3 bases, J lost 3 bases, and 8 bases lay in between. The CDR3 region has the DNA TGTGCCAGCAGTGATATCGAGGACTATGGCTACACCTTC. This gives the protein CASSDIEDYGYTF.

The chain recombines TRBV30 with TRBJ1-1; no definite D call. V was pared by 0 bases and J by 3 bases, with 8 bases between. There are 13 residues in the CDR3. Germline V lookup: CDR1 GTSNPN, CDR2 SVGIG (reference sequence). CDR3 sequence: CAWSVHKDTEAFF. The CDR3 nucleotides are TGTGCCTGGAGTGTACACAAGGACACTGAAGCTTTCTTT.